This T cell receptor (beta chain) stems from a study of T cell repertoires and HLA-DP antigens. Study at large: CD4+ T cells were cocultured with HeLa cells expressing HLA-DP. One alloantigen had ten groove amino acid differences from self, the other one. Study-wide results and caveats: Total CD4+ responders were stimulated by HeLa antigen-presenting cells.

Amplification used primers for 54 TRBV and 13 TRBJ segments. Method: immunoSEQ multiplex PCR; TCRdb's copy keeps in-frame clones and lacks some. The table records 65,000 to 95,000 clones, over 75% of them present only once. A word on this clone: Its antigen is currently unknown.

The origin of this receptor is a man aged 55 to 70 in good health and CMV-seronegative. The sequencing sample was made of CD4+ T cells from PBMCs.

The CDR3 region has the DNA TGTGCCACCCTCGGGGGGACGACACCCCTCCACTTT. This gives the protein CATLGGTTPLHF. The chain joins TRBV28 to TRBJ1-6, with D possibly TRBD1 on 5 matching bases. V was trimmed by 10 bases and J by 11 bases, leaving 15 bases between them. The germline V gene encodes CDR1 MDHEN and CDR2 SYDVKM. The CDR3 totals 12 residues.